The clone carrying this T cell receptor beta chain has just one count. The data were obtained in a study of blood T cell repertoires in COVID-19. Study-wide context: The study drew acute and convalescent COVID-19 samples from the United States, Italy and Spain.

V was clipped by 2 bases and J by 5 bases; unmatched bases: 11. Germline V gives CDR1 LGHDT, CDR2 YNNKEL (reference sequence). The CDR3 is 19 residues long. Original handling: Cell counts per sample came from amplifying reference gene primers. TCRdb keeps only in-frame clones here, not all; method: immunoSEQ multiplex PCR. That table gives V, J and clone size, and the DNA gave D and trimming. The table records around 60,000 clones, 65% to 80% of them present only once. The sequencing input was peripheral blood. The chain links TRBV3-1 (or the pseudogene TRBV3-2) to TRBJ2-1; 14 positions agree with TRBD2. The clonotype was recovered from a man between 25 and 39 years old with COVID-19, enrolled during active disease. CDR3: CASSQNAERLAGGNNEQFF. CDR3 bases: TGTGCCAGCAGCCAAAACGCCGAACGACTAGCGGGGGGGAACAATGAGCAGTTCTTC.